The following is a T cell receptor beta chain sequence with its context. This entry belongs to a study of control samples from healthy donors and cancer patients. The assay was immunoSEQ multiplex PCR, and TCRdb's table has in-frame clones only and misses some. The sample includes 75,000 to 95,000 clones, around nine tenths of them seen just once. This CDR3 spans 17 amino acids. V lost 0 bases and J lost 1; bases outside the gene matches: 2. Germline loops: CDR1 KGHDR, CDR2 SFDVKD. The J gene is TRBJ2-2, the V gene TRBV24-1, with 9 bases matching TRBD1. Sequences were obtained from blood. This clonotype originated in a woman between 18 and 29 years old in good health. The CDR3, as DNA: TGTGCCACCAGTGATTTGCCGGGACAGGGGAACACCGGGGAGCTGTTTTTT. Its protein is CATSDLPGQGNTGELFF.